This TCR beta chain was sequenced in a study of blood T cell repertoires in COVID-19. Across the study: From the United States, Italy and Spain came samples of acute and convalescent COVID-19. T cells, B-cell-depleted T cells, or PBMCs provided the cDNA or gDNA that served as material.

Per the authors' pipeline: Reference gene primer amplification gave estimated nucleated cell counts. Using immunoSEQ multiplex PCR, the repertoire was profiled, and TCRdb retains in-frame clones only, with some absent. The V and J calls and the clone size are those of that table, but D and trimming were determined from the DNA. The top ten hold over 3.5% of the sample, which has approximately 46,000 clones, more than 70% seen once. The ends lost 4 bases at V and 5 bases at J; junction bases unmatched: 17. Germline CDR1 SGHRS, CDR2 YFSETQ. The CDR3 contains 17 residues. Sequenced sample: peripheral blood. This receptor was taken from a human donor in a cohort sampled during active COVID-19. The J gene is TRBJ1-2, the V gene TRBV5-1, with 7 bases lining up with TRBD1. CDR3 sequence: CASSPTPQEGQLYGYTF. The CDR3 DNA reads TGCGCCAGCAGCCCCACGCCGCAAGAGGGACAGCTTTATGGCTACACCTTC.